The TCR beta chain under discussion was sequenced for a study of shared clonotypes between healthy human individuals. Study in general: There were three CD4 naive, three CD4 memory, two CD8 naive and one CD8 memory plates per donor. Whole-study results and caveats: Shared clonotypes across all four donors exceeded non-shared ones in generation probability.

Splitting the CD4+ cells yielded a CD45RA+ naive subset and a CD45RA-negative memory subset. CDR3 length: 16 residues. From germline, CDR1 is MGHRA and CDR2 YSYEKL. V trimming: 4 bases; J trimming: 7 bases; junction bases outside the gene matches: 12. As handled by the study authors: ImmunoSEQ output lacked quality scores and full-length reads, limiting matched filtering. The table came from immunoSEQ multiplex PCR; TCRdb's copy has only in-frame clones and leaves some out. For V, J and clone size, that table is used; D and trimming come from the DNA. The repertoire consists of some 2,400,000 clones, with approximately 95% occurring once and the leading ten covering about 0.13%. In regard to this clone: The antigen is undetermined.

What was sequenced was naive CD4+ T cells sorted from blood. Indicated subset: CD45RA+ positively selected. The TCR originated in a man aged 18 to 35 in good health. V usage is TRBV4-1 and J usage is TRBJ1-2; 10 bases match TRBD1. Here the CDR3 reads CASSLPGTTGGGGYTF. The CDR3 DNA is TGCGCCAGCAGCCTCCCTGGGACGACAGGGGGCGGTGGCTACACCTTC.